The clone carrying this T cell receptor beta chain has a handful of counts. The sample originates from a study of patients and donors after allogeneic stem cell transplantation. TCRdb re-called the RT-PCR reads through MiXCR, storing one row per CDR3 protein. This sample has about 160,000 distinct CDR3 sequences, with 24% found just once. The length of the CDR3 is 13 residues. V lost 6 bases and J 0 bases, leaving 11 bases between the germline ends. CDR1 DFQATT and CDR2 SNEGSKA come from the germline V gene (reference sequence). The chain combines TRBV20-1 with TRBJ1-2; D is possibly TRBD1 (6 bases). The sequenced material came from blood, either unsorted or a sorted T cell fraction (not recorded which). The source is a human donor who was either an allogeneic HSCT recipient or a stem cell or donor lymphocyte infusion donor (not recorded which). It is not recorded whose cells these are; they may come from a transplant donor. The CDR3 here is CSARTETNYGYTF. The CDR3 DNA reads TGCAGTGCAAGGACAGAAACTAACTATGGCTACACCTTC.